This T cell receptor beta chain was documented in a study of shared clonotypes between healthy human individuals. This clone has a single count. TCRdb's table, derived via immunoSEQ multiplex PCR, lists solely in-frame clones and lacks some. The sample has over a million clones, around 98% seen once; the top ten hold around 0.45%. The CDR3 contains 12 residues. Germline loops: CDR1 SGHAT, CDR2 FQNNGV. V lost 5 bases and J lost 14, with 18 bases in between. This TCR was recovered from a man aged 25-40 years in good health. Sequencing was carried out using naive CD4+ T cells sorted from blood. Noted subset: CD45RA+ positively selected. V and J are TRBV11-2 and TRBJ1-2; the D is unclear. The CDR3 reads CASSPDGSRSTF. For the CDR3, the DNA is TGTGCCAGCAGCCCCGACGGGTCCAGGTCAACCTTC.